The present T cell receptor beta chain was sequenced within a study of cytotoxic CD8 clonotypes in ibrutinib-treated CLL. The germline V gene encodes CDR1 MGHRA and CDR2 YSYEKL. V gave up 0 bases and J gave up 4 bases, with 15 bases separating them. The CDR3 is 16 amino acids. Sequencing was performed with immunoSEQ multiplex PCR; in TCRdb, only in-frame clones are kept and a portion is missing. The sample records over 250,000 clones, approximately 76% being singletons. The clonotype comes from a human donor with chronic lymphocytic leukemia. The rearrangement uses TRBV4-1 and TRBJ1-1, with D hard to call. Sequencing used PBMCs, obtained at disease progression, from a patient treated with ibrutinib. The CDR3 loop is CASSQDGWGEGTEAFF. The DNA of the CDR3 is TGCGCCAGCAGCCAAGATGGGTGGGGAGAGGGCACTGAAGCTTTCTTT.